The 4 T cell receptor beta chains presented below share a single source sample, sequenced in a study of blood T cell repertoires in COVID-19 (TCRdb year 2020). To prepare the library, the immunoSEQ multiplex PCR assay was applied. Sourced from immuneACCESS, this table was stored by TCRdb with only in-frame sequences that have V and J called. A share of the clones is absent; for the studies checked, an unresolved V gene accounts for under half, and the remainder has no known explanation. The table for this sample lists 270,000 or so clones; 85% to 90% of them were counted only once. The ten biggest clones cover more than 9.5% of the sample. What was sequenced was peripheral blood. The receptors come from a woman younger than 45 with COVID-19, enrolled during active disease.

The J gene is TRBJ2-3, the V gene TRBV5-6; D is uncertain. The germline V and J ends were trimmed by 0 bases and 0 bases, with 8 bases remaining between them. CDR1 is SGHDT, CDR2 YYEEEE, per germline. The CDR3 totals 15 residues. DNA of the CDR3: TGTGCCAGCAGCTTGGTTTCAGATAGCACAGATACGCAGTATTTT. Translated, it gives CASSLVSDSTDTQYF.

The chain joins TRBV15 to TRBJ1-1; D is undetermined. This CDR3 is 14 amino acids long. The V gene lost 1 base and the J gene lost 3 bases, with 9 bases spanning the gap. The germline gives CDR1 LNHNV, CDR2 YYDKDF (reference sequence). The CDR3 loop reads CATSRGGDYTEAFF. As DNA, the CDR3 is TGTGCCACCAGCAGAGGGGGAGATTACACTGAAGCTTTCTTT.

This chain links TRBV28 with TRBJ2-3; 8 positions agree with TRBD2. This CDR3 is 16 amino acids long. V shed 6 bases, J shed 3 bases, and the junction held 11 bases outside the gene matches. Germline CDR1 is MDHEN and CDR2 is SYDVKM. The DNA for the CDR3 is TGTGCCAGCAGCCCGCAGGCGGGGGGAGTGACAGATACGCAGTATTTT. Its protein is CASSPQAGGVTDTQYF.

The CDR3 sequence: CASSPGAWGYTF. The CDR3 DNA sequence: TGTGCCAGCAGTCCAGGGGCGTGGGGCTACACCTTC. The chain employs TRBV12-3 or TRBV12-4 and TRBJ1-2; tentatively, D is TRBD1 (6 bases). The V and J ends lost 5 bases and 8 bases respectively, with 12 bases between them. This CDR3 contains 12 residues.